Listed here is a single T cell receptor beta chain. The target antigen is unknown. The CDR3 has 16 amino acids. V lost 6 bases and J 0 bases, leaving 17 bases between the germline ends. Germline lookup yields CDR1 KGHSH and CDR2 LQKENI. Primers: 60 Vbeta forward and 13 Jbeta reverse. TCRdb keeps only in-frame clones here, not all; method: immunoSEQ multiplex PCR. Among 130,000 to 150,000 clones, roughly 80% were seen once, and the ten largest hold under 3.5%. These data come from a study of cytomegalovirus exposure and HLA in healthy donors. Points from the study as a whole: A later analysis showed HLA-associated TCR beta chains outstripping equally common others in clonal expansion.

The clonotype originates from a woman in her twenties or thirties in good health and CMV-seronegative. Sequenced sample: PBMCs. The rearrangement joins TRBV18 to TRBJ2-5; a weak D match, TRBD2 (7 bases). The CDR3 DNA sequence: TGTGCCAGCTCCCGTGGAGGGAGGGGGTACCAAGAGACCCAGTACTTC. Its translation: CASSRGGRGYQETQYF.